This T cell receptor (beta chain) appears in the sequencing data of a study of Graves' ophthalmopathy and Graves' hyperthyroidism. The CDR3 contains 17 residues. The germline V gene encodes CDR1 WNHNN and CDR2 SYGVQD (reference sequence). The trim removed 6 bases at V and 0 bases at J, leaving 9 bases unmatched. Overall study results and limits: The majority of expanded thyroid clonotypes above 0.001 frequency also occurred in blood.

Amplification targeted the TCR beta CDR3 regions, with RNA transcripts as the source material. HTBI-primed RT-PCR formed the first round, and a multiplex PCR formed the second. TCRdb reprocessed the multiplex PCR reads with MiXCR, giving one entry per CDR3 protein. The sample yields almost 750,000 distinct CDR3 sequences, about 44% seen once. As for this clonotype: The antigen is unknown.

Sampling approximately 11 ml of fresh peripheral blood provided the PBMCs. Sequences were obtained from peripheral blood. The rearrangement joins TRBV10-1 to TRBJ2-5; 11 nucleotides match TRBD2. The receptor comes from an adult man with Graves' ophthalmopathy. The CDR3 loop is CASSPLLAGGNQETQYF. DNA for the CDR3: TGCGCCAGCAGCCCGCTCTTAGCGGGGGGGAACCAAGAGACCCAGTACTTC.